This T cell receptor (beta chain) appears in the sequencing data of a study of T cell repertoires in cytomegalovirus infection. On the study more broadly: CMV epitopes, recently identified HLA-C-restricted and well-studied HLA-B-restricted, were used. It can be stated that public TCR beta signatures indicated CMV infection as well as a matching HLA type. Whole-study findings and limits: There were HLA-C-restricted CMV-specific TCR beta clonotypes dominating the ex vivo response. The cumulative frequency of public TCR beta families identified carriers of CMV plus the relevant HLA.

Using its own MiXCR run on the reads, TCRdb lists one record per CDR3 protein. The table includes about a million distinct CDR3 sequences, roughly 31% detected once. Regarding this clonotype: What it binds is not known.

The CDR3 is made up of 14 amino acids. V lost 4 bases and J lost 3; bases outside the gene matches: 5. The germline CDR1 and CDR2 sequences are MNHNY and SVGAGI (reference sequence). This clonotype was sampled from a human donor in good health (CMV status not recorded). Some clones in this sample may be carry-over from other donors' samples. The sample was cultured CD8+ T cells from PBMCs, taken from culture after CMV antigen stimulation. V and J are TRBV6-6 and TRBJ2-5; 7 nucleotides align to TRBD2. The DNA for the CDR3 is TGTGCCAGCAGTTCCCTCGGGGGGAAAGAGACCCAGTACTTC. Protein sequence: CASSSLGGKETQYF.